The 13 T cell receptor beta chains in this list originate from one sample, sequenced in a study of immune evolution from preneoplasia to lung adenocarcinoma. Profiled with immunoSEQ multiplex PCR; TCRdb holds only in-frame clones, not every one. The table has about 5,000 clones, over 75% seen once. Material: FFPE atypical adenomatous hyperplasia tissue from the lung. As for subset: atypical adenomatous hyperplasia (AAH), lung preneoplasia. The origin of the receptors is a person in their 70s with lung adenocarcinoma.

The CDR3 sequence is CASSQDPGTATSGNTIYF. For the CDR3, the DNA is TGTGCCAGCAGCCAAGATCCTGGGACAGCCACCTCTGGAAACACCATATATTTT. The chain recombines TRBV4-2 with TRBJ1-3; TRBD1 agrees at 7 bases. Germline CDR1 and CDR2: LGHNA and YNFKEQ. The J segment lost 0 bases and the V segment lost 0 bases, leaving 8 bases of the junction unmatched. This CDR3 is 18 amino acids long.

The chain joins TRBV15 to TRBJ2-3; D may be TRBD2 (6 bases). The CDR3 length is 13 residues. V gave up 8 bases and J gave up 0 bases, with 9 bases separating them. Germline loops: CDR1 LNHNV, CDR2 YYDKDF (reference sequence). CDR3 in DNA: TGTGCCACCGGCGGGGTGAGCACAGATACGCAGTATTTT. Translating gives CATGGVSTDTQYF.

The V and J genes are TRBV27 and TRBJ1-1; 9 nucleotides align to TRBD1. The CDR3 totals 14 residues. V was clipped by 6 bases and J by 3 bases; unmatched bases: 5. Germline V lookup: CDR1 MNHEY, CDR2 SMNVEV (reference sequence). Here the CDR3 reads CASRKGQGDTEAFF. In DNA form, the CDR3 reads TGTGCCAGCAGGAAGGGACAGGGCGACACTGAAGCTTTCTTT.

The chain is built from TRBV5-1 and TRBJ1-1; D is undetermined. Trimming removed 2 bases at V and 5 bases at J, with 10 bases between. The germline V gene encodes CDR1 SGHRS and CDR2 YFSETQ. The CDR3 runs 13 residues. For the CDR3, the DNA is TGCGCCAGCAGCTTTGCTTGGGAGACTGAAGCTTTCTTT. Translation gives CASSFAWETEAFF. Full variable domain (rest looked up from reference TRBV5-1 and TRBJ1-1): KAGVTQTPRYLIKTRGQQVTLSCSPISGHRSVSWYQQTPGQGLQFLFEYFSETQRNKGNFPGRFSGRQFSNSRSEMNVSTLELGDSALYLCASSFAWETEAFFGQGTRLTVV.

The chain links TRBV28 to TRBJ2-7; TRBD2 matches at 11 bases. Germline lookup yields CDR1 MDHEN and CDR2 SYDVKM. Losses at the gene ends were 6 bases for V and 6 bases for J; bases not matched to a gene: 10. This CDR3 contains 15 residues. The CDR3 sequence is CASRVLAGGGVEQYF. The CDR3 DNA sequence: TGTGCCAGCAGGGTCTTAGCGGGAGGGGGCGTCGAGCAGTACTTC.

The chain links TRBV6-1 to TRBJ2-1; possibly TRBD2 for D (6 bases). CDR1 is MNHNS, CDR2 SASEGT, per germline. This CDR3 is built from 13 residues. The V gene lost 5 bases and the J gene lost 10 bases, with 15 bases spanning the gap. The CDR3 DNA reads TGTGCCAGCAGTCAAAGCGAGGAGGGCGAGCAGTTCTTC. It translates to CASSQSEEGEQFF.

This chain uses TRBV14 with TRBJ2-7; D perhaps matches TRBD1 (5 bases). From germline, CDR1 is SGHDN and CDR2 FVKESK. V dropped 1 base and J dropped 2 bases, with 18 bases sitting between them. This CDR3 contains 17 residues. The chain's CDR3 is CASSQVMGQGRPYEQYF. Written as DNA, the CDR3 is TGTGCCAGCAGCCAAGTTATGGGGCAAGGGCGGCCCTACGAGCAGTACTTC.

J is TRBJ2-3 and V is TRBV5-6; 11 bases agree with TRBD2. The CDR3 covers 15 residues. The germline CDR1 and CDR2 sequences are SGHDT and YYEEEE. J was trimmed by 5 bases and V by 4 bases; bases with no gene match: 6. Here the CDR3 reads CASSPRLAGRDTQYF. In DNA form, the CDR3 reads TGTGCCAGCAGCCCCAGACTAGCGGGAAGAGATACGCAGTATTTT.

The table lists this clone with a few counts. The chain carries TRBV14 and TRBJ2-7, with 11 nucleotides matching TRBD2. This CDR3 spans 15 amino acids. After removal of 1 base from V and 2 bases from J, the junction contained 1 base not matched to a gene. From germline, CDR1 is SGHDN and CDR2 FVKESK. The CDR3 loop is CASSQVAGGPYEQYF. CDR3 bases: TGTGCCAGCAGCCAAGTAGCGGGAGGGCCCTACGAGCAGTACTTC.

This clone occurred once. The CDR3 region is CASRLSGTNTGELFF. The CDR3 nucleotides are TGTGCCAGCAGACTTAGCGGAACGAACACCGGGGAGCTGTTTTTT. The V call is TRBV7-3, the J call TRBJ2-2, with a weak D call TRBD2 (6 bases). With 6 bases removed from V and 0 bases from J, the gap between germline ends came to 11 bases. The CDR3 is 15 residues long. Germline V gives CDR1 SGHTA, CDR2 FQGTGA. Using reference TRBV7-3 and TRBJ2-2 for the parts outside the CDR3, the full variable domain is GAGVSQTPSNKVTEKGKYVELRCDPISGHTALYWYRQSLGQGPEFLIYFQGTGAADDSGLPNDRFFAVRPEGSVSTLKIQRTERGDSAVYLCASRLSGTNTGELFFGEGSRLTVL.

This clone was found once. V gene TRBV4-1 combines with J gene TRBJ1-5; D call uncertain. CDR3 size: 13 residues. Between the trimmed V and J ends, which lost 3 bases and 5 bases, there was a span of 8 bases. Germline V gene lookup returns CDR1 MGHRA and CDR2 YSYEKL. The CDR3 sequence: CASSQDGHQPQHF. The CDR3 DNA follows: TGCGCCAGCAGCCAGGACGGGCATCAGCCCCAGCATTTT.

This rearrangement joins TRBV2 to TRBJ2-1; D remains unclear. The ends were cut back, 3 bases at V and 7 bases at J, with 16 bases in the middle. The CDR3 has 15 amino acids. Germline CDR1 is SNHLY and CDR2 is FYNNEI. CDR3 protein: CASSELGFSKNEQFF. In nucleotides, the CDR3 is TGTGCCAGCAGTGAGCTGGGGTTTAGTAAGAATGAGCAGTTCTTC.

The genes are TRBV4-1 and TRBJ2-5; D is uncertain. Germline values: CDR1 MGHRA, CDR2 YSYEKL. V lost 0 bases and J 3 bases, leaving 11 bases between the germline ends. There are 15 residues in the CDR3. The CDR3 DNA reads as TGCGCCAGCAGCCAAGAGCCGGGTGTTAAAGAGACCCAGTACTTC. Encoded protein: CASSQEPGVKETQYF.